Listed here are 2 T cell receptor beta chains from one sample, sequenced in a study of TIL therapy for anti-PD-1-resistant metastatic lung cancer. This sample's time point: pre-treatment sample, taken before nivolumab and TIL therapy. The tumor samples were excised metastases, mostly pleural nodules or supraclavicular lymph nodes. This was the immunoSEQ v3 assay. Libraries were prepared by immunoSEQ multiplex PCR; TCRdb keeps only in-frame clonotypes and omits some of them. The sample has roughly 6,300 clones, about 66% seen once; the top ten hold more than 15%. This specimen consisted of tumor tissue, obtained at baseline. These receptors were obtained from a person between 25 and 79 years old with non-small cell lung cancer.

V usage is TRBV11-2 and J usage is TRBJ2-7; weak D call: TRBD2 (5 bases). This CDR3 is built from 14 residues. V was shortened by 5 bases and J by 6 bases, with 17 bases between the two germline ends. Germline CDR1 is SGHAT and CDR2 is FQNNGV. The chain's CDR3 is CASSDPRDLGEQYF. Here the CDR3 DNA reads TGTGCCAGCAGCGATCCCCGGGATTTAGGCGAGCAGTACTTC.

The chain uses TRBV18 and TRBJ2-1; D possibly corresponds to TRBD1 (6 bases). V shed 8 bases and J shed 2 bases, with 13 bases lying between them. This CDR3 has 14 amino acids. Germline V gives CDR1 KGHSH, CDR2 LQKENI. CDR3 bases: TGTGCCAGCCGCATGACAGGACCCTACAATGAGCAGTTCTTC. This sequence encodes CASRMTGPYNEQFF.